The source of this TCR beta chain is a study of CD8+ T cells in alopecia areata. Looking at the study overall: At a dose of 5 to 10 mg twice daily, oral tofacitinib was given to treated patients. Percent of scalp involved defined treated patients' severity scores.

Extracted from the samples, RNA was reverse transcribed into cDNA to serve as the sequencing template. Some clones are missing from TCRdb's copy, which holds only in-frame ones; the method was immunoSEQ multiplex PCR. The sample holds about 190,000 clones, more than 55% seen once. Germline V CDR1 and CDR2: SQVTM, ANQGSEA. This CDR3 is built from 15 residues. V was pared by 6 bases and J by 0 bases, with 7 bases of the junction left unmatched. As regards this clone: The antigen remains undetermined.

General study findings and limits: Many expanded lesional clones stayed in scalp and blood while on tofacitinib. In lesional scalp, particularly from alopecia totalis/universalis, clonality was higher than in normal scalp.

Treatment denoted: oral pan-JAK inhibitor, 5-10 mg twice daily. The specimen was CD4+ T cells sorted from blood, collected at week 4, from a patient treated with tofacitinib. This clonotype originated in a human donor with alopecia areata. This sequence joins TRBV29-1 and TRBJ2-2; 7 nucleotides line up with TRBD1. The CDR3 loop is CSVRYGTANTGELFF. CDR3 nucleotides: TGCAGCGTGAGATACGGGACAGCGAACACCGGGGAGCTGTTTTTT.